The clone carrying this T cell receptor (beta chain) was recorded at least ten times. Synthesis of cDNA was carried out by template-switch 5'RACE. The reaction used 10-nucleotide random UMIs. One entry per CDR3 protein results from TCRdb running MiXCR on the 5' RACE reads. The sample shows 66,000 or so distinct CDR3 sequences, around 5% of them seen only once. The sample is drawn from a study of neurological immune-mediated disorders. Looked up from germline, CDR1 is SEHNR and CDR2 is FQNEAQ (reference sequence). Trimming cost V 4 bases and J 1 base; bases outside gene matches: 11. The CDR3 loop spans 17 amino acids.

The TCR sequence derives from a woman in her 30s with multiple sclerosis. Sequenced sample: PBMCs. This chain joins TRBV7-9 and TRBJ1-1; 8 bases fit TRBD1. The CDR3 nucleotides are TGTGCCAGCAGCTCACTTATAGGACAGGGTTCGAACACTGAAGCTTTCTTT. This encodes CASSSLIGQGSNTEAFF.